The present entry profiles one T cell receptor beta chain with its context. Its antigen is currently unknown. V lost 4 bases to trimming and J lost 7 bases; unmatched junction nucleotides: 10. This CDR3 spans 16 amino acids. Germline V gives CDR1 LNHDA, CDR2 SQIVND (reference sequence). RNA transcripts were the template for amplifying TCR beta CDR3 regions. When the TCR CDR3 underwent first-round RT-PCR, the HTBI primer set was used. A single record per CDR3 protein comes from TCRdb applying MiXCR to the multiplex PCR reads. In the table there are a few hundred thousand distinct CDR3 sequences, about 15% of which are singletons. The data originate from a study of T cells in Graves' hyperthyroidism and ophthalmopathy. Points from the study as a whole: Researchers report that a 13 V-J model separated ophthalmopathy from stable hyperthyroidism. Ophthalmopathy was predicted by the model a median of around 5.9 months ahead of onset.

This TCR was recovered from a woman aged 25 to 39 with Graves' hyperthyroidism. V is TRBV19 and J is TRBJ2-1; 10 bases are a match to TRBD2. Sequencing was done on a sample of blood. CDR3 in amino acids: CASSSGWASGSNEQFF. The CDR3 DNA reads TGTGCCAGTAGTAGCGGATGGGCTAGCGGGAGTAATGAGCAGTTCTTC.